This entry describes one TCR beta chain. The CDR3 contains 15 residues. Trimming took off 2 bases at V and 2 bases at J, with 13 bases between the two ends. Germline-derived CDR1 and CDR2 are MNHEY and SMNVEV (reference sequence). The sample is drawn from a study of sequential checkpoint blockade in melanoma. The wider study: Arm A got nivolumab then ipilimumab; arm B the reverse, 1:1. Maintenance nivolumab came after either treatment sequence.

Treatment noted: randomized to nivolumab then ipilimumab (arm A) or the reverse (arm B). Assay used: immunoSEQ multiplex PCR; TCRdb lists only in-frame clones, some missing. The data contain 25,000 to 30,000 clones, roughly 80% of them seen just once; the ten biggest clones take up around 23%. Sequencing was performed on CD8+ T cells sorted from blood (inferred from file names), taken from a patient given nivolumab and ipilimumab in sequence. This sequence joins TRBV27 and TRBJ2-7; perhaps TRBD2 as D (6 bases). The sequence was obtained from a human donor with melanoma. The CDR3 sequence is CASSLGGFLPYEQYF. The CDR3 nucleotides read TGTGCCAGCAGTTTAGGGGGGTTTCTCCCCTACGAGCAGTACTTC.